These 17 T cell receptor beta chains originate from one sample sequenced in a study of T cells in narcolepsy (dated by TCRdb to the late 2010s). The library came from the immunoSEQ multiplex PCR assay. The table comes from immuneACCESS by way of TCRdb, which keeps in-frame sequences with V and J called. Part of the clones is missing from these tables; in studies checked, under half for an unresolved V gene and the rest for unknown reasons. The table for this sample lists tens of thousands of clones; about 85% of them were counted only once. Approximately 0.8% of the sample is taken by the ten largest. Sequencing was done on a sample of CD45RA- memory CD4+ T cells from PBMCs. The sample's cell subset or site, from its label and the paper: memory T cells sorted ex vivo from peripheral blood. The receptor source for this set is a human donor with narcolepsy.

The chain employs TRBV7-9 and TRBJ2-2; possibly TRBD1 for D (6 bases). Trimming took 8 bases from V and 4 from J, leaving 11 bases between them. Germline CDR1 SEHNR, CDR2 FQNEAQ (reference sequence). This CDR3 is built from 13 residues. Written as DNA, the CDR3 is TGTGCCAGCGAACAGGGTAGCACCGGGGAGCTGTTTTTT. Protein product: CASEQGSTGELFF.

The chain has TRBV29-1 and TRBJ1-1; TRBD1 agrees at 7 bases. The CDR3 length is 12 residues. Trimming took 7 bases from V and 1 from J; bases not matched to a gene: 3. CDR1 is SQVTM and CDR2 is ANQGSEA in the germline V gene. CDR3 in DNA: TGCAGCGGGGGACAGAGGAACACTGAAGCTTTCTTT. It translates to CSGGQRNTEAFF.

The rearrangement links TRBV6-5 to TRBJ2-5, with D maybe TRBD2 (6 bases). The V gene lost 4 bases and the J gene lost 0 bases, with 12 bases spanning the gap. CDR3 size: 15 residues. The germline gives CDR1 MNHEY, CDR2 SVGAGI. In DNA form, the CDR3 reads TGTGCCAGCAGTTCCGCCAGCGGGTACCAAGAGACCCAGTACTTC. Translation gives CASSSASGYQETQYF.

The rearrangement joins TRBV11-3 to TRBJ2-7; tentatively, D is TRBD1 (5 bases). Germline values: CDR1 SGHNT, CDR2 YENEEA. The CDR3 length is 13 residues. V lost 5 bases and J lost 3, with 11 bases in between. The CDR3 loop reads CASSRLTGYEQYF. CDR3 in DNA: TGTGCCAGCAGCCGGCTAACAGGCTACGAGCAGTACTTC.

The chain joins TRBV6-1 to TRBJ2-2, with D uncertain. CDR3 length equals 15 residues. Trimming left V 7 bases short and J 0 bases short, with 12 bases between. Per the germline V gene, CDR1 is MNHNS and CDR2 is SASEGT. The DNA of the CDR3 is TGTGCCAGCACTGCAGGACCCGCGAACACCGGGGAGCTGTTTTTT. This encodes CASTAGPANTGELFF.

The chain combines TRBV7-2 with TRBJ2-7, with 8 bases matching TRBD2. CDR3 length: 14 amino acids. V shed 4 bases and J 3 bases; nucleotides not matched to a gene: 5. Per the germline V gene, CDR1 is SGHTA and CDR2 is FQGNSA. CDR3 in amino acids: CASSYRTSSYEQYF. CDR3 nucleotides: TGTGCCAGCAGCTATCGGACTAGCAGCTACGAGCAGTACTTC.

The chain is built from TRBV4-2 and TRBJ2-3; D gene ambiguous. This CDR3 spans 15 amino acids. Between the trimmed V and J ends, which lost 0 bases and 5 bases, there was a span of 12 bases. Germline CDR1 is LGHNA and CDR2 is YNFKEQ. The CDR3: CASSQEGSQEDTQYF. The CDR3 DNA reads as TGTGCCAGCAGCCAAGAGGGCTCCCAGGAAGATACGCAGTATTTT.

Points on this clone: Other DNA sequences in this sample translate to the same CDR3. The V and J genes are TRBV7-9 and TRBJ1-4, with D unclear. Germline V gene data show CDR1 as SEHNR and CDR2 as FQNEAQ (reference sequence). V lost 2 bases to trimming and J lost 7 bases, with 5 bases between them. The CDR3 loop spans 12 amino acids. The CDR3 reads CASSLLGEKLFF. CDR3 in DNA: TGTGCCAGCAGCTTACTGGGTGAAAAACTGTTTTTT.

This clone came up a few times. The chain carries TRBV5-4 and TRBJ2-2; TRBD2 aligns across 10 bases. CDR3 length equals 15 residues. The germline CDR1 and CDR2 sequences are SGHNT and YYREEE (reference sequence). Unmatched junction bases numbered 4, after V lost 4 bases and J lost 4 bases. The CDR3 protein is CASSGTSEPTGELFF. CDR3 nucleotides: TGTGCCAGCAGCGGGACTAGCGAGCCCACCGGGGAGCTGTTTTTT.

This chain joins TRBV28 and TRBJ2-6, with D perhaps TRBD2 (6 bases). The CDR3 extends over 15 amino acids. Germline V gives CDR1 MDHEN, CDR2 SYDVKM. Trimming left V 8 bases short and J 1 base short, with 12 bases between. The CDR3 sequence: CASLLATSGANVLTF. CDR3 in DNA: TGTGCCAGCCTTCTAGCGACGTCTGGGGCCAACGTCCTGACTTTC.

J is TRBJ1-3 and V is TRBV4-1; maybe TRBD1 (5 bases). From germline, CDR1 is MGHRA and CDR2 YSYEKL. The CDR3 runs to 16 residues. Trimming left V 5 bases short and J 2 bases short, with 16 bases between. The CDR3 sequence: CASSSLGADPGNTIYF. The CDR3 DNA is TGCGCCAGCAGCTCTCTTGGGGCGGACCCTGGAAACACCATATATTTT.

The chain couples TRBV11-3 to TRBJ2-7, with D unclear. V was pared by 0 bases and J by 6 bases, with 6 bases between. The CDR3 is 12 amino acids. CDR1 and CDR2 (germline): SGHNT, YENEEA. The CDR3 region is CASSLDVGEQYF. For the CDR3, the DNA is TGTGCCAGCAGCTTAGACGTGGGCGAGCAGTACTTC.

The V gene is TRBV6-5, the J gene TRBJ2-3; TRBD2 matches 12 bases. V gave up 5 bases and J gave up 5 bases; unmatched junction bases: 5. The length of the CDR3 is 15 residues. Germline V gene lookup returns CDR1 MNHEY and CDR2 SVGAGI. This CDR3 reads CASSRLAGVKDTQYF. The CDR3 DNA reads TGTGCCAGCAGTAGACTAGCGGGAGTGAAAGATACGCAGTATTTT.

The chain's CDR3 is CASSLGEKATEAFF. In DNA, the CDR3 is TGTGCCAGCAGCTTAGGAGAAAAAGCAACTGAAGCTTTCTTT. The rearrangement uses TRBV7-2 and TRBJ1-1; D is unclear. V shed 1 base and J shed 5 bases, with 11 bases lying between them. CDR1 and CDR2 from the germline V gene are SGHTA and FQGNSA. The CDR3 has 14 residues.

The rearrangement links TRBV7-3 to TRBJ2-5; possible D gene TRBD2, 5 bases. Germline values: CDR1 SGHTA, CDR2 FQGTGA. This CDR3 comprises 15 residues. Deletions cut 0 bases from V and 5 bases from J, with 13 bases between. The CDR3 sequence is CASSLTHSRGETQYF. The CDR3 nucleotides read TGTGCCAGCAGCTTAACCCACTCCCGAGGGGAGACCCAGTACTTC. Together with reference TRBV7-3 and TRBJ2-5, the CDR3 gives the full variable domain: GAGVSQTPSNKVTEKGKYVELRCDPISGHTALYWYRQSLGQGPEFLIYFQGTGAADDSGLPNDRFFAVRPEGSVSTLKIQRTERGDSAVYLCASSLTHSRGETQYFGPGTRLLVL.

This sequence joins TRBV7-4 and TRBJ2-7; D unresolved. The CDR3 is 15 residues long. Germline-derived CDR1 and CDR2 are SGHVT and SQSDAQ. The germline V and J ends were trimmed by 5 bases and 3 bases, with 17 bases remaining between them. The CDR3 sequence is CASSKSPLQSYEQYF. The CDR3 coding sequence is TGTGCCAGCAGCAAGAGCCCCCTCCAAAGCTACGAGCAGTACTTC.

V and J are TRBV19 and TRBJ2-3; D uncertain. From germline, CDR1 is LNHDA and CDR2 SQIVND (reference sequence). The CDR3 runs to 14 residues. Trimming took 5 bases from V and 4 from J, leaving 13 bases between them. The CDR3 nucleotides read TGTGCCAGTAGTCCGCGGACGGGCTCAGATACGCAGTATTTT. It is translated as CASSPRTGSDTQYF.